This T cell receptor (beta chain) was profiled in a study of T cells in Graves' hyperthyroidism and ophthalmopathy. Study-level information: Peripheral blood was obtained at initial diagnosis, preceding any treatment. Study observations and caveats: Within blood appeared most thyroid clonotypes that had expanded above 0.001. A model built on 13 V-J features separated ophthalmopathy from stable hyperthyroidism.

From RNA transcripts, TCR beta CDR3 regions were amplified. TCR CDR3 underwent first-round RT-PCR with the HTBI primer set. Each CDR3 protein is one row after TCRdb ran MiXCR on the multiplex PCR reads. The repertoire holds around 620,000 distinct CDR3 sequences, with 14% as singletons. The V gene's germline CDR1 is MNHEY and CDR2 SMNVEV (reference sequence). This CDR3 has 15 residues. The V segment lost 9 bases and the J segment 4 bases; nucleotides outside the gene matches: 10. Exclusion of a patient resulted from uncontrolled infection, other autoimmune disease, pregnancy or lactation. This clonotype was seen repeatedly, ten times or more. No antigen is known for it.

The receptor's source is a woman aged 18-29 years with Graves' ophthalmopathy. The sequenced material came from blood. This chain connects TRBV27 to TRBJ2-1; 9 positions match TRBD2. CDR3 region: CASRHGTSYYNEQFF. CDR3 bases: TGTGCCAGTCGCCACGGGACTAGCTATTACAATGAGCAGTTCTTC.